This T cell receptor beta chain was retrieved from a study of T cell responses to AZD1222 COVID-19 vaccine. Study conclusions and caveats: At 160-218 and 743-854, vaccine-associated CD4 TCRs were dominant, and they spanned spike. Possibly, clonal diversity was underestimated; donors were largely white British and included more females. Baseline serology detected seropositivity in only a handful of AZD1222 recipients.

The germline CDR1 and CDR2 sequences are LGHNA and YNFKEQ. Trimming cost V 6 bases and J 1 base; bases outside gene matches: 16. This CDR3 is 19 amino acids long. Measured with immunoSEQ multiplex PCR; TCRdb has only the in-frame clones, and not every one. In the table there are 150,000 to 200,000 clones, about 92% of which are singletons. As regards this clone: What it recognizes is unknown.

The sequence came from an adult in good health. Sequencing used peripheral blood, obtained on day 0 of AZD1222 vaccination. This sequence joins TRBV4-2 and TRBJ2-2; 8 bases are shared with TRBD2. The CDR3 sequence: CASRLTRGSGDLNTGELFF. The CDR3, as DNA: TGTGCCAGCAGACTAACTCGGGGTAGCGGGGACCTGAACACCGGGGAGCTGTTTTTT.